In this sample, the clone carrying this T cell receptor (beta chain) turned up once. Its antigen remains unknown. The data derive from a study of OX40 agonist ivuxolimab in advanced cancers. Overall study: It was ivuxolimab, an agonistic anti-OX40 (CD134) antibody, that patients were treated with. Study outcomes and limitations: In general, CD8+ T cells held more expanded clones than CD4+ did, on average. Clonal expansion by week 6 occurred in CD4+ and CD8+ blood T cells (at 0.1 to 3.0 mg/kg).

Libraries were prepared by immunoSEQ multiplex PCR; TCRdb keeps only in-frame clonotypes and omits some of them. The data show 41,000 or so clones, about 90% seen once. Trimming pared 8 bases from V and 0 bases from J, leaving 14 bases between. Germline assignment: CDR1 SNHLY and CDR2 FYNNEI. CDR3 length equals 14 residues. Autoimmune disease history or systemic immunosuppression excluded patients. This clonotype was sampled from an adult with an advanced solid tumor such as melanoma, head and neck, liver or kidney cancer. This rearrangement joins TRBV2 to TRBJ2-7; the D gene is possibly TRBD1 (6 bases). The input for sequencing was CD4+ or CD8+ T cells sorted from blood, taken in a trial of the OX40 agonist ivuxolimab. CDR3 coding DNA: TGTGCCAGCCAGAAGGACAGTTTCTCCTACGAGCAGTACTTC. Protein product: CASQKDSFSYEQYF.